This TCR beta chain was recorded in a study of blood T cell repertoires in COVID-19. Across the whole study: Acute and convalescent COVID-19 samples came from the United States, Italy and Spain. PBMCs, B-cell-depleted T cells, or T cells provided the cDNA or gDNA that made up the material.

This CDR3 is 14 amino acids long. Germline V gene data show CDR1 as MGHRA and CDR2 as YSYEKL. V was trimmed by 0 bases and J by 5 bases, leaving 8 bases between them. Original handling: Researchers report that nucleated cell counts were estimated from reference gene primer amplification. TCRdb's copy holds only in-frame clones and misses some; the assay was immunoSEQ multiplex PCR. The V and J calls and clone size come from that table; D and trimming were worked out from the DNA. The repertoire holds about 15,000 clones, with around 77% as singletons. This clone was recorded a few times. The chain carries TRBV4-1 and TRBJ1-3, with D tentatively TRBD1 (5 bases). This TCR derives from a human donor in a cohort sampled during active COVID-19. The sample was peripheral blood. CDR3 loop: CASSQEDSRNTIYF. As DNA, the CDR3 is TGCGCCAGCAGCCAAGAAGACAGCCGAAACACCATATATTTT.